This T cell receptor (beta chain) appears in the sequencing data of a study of T cell repertoires in cytomegalovirus infection (dated by TCRdb to between 2017 and 2020). With regard to the full study: Alongside well-studied HLA-B-restricted epitopes, the peptide stimulations were aimed at recently identified HLA-C-restricted CMV epitopes, whose presentation resists viral immunomodulation. Because public TCR beta signatures pointed to carriage of CMV infection together with the matching HLA type, the HLA type of each donor mattered for the analysis. Overall results and qualifications from the work: In both this cohort and an independent cohort of 352 donors, the cumulative frequency of public TCR beta family members distinguished carriers of CMV infection plus the relevant HLA type. The ex vivo response was dominated by HLA-C-restricted CMV-specific TCR beta clonotypes, which also provided the single most frequent clonotype in two of eight donors.

The instrument given in TCRdb is Illumina HiSeq 1500. The public reads were reprocessed in TCRdb via fastp at Q25 and MiXCR, keeping in-frame beta chains. Rows merge per CDR3 protein into single entries with the most common DNA and genes. The sample table records around 570,000 distinct CDR3 sequences; over 35% of these occur just once. About 48% of the sample goes to the ten largest clones. This clonotype has more than one count but fewer than ten. Its antigen is unknown. No quality values exist for individual bases; no much larger clone is one base distant. Reading the label with the study, this specimen's treatment or condition is: in vitro stimulation with specific CMV peptide epitopes to enrich CMV-specific T cells. Deletion took 4 bases off V and 8 bases off J, with a span of 11 bases between the germline ends. CDR1 SGHAT and CDR2 FQNNGV are derived from the germline V gene. The CDR3 numbers 12 residues from cysteine through phenylalanine. Here the CDR3 DNA is all that survives: 36 bases in frame from base 1.

The sequence derives from a human donor in good health (CMV status not recorded). Some clones in this sample may be carry-over from other donors' samples. The material sequenced was cultured PBMCs, taken from culture after CMV antigen stimulation. This chain joins TRBV11-2 to TRBJ1-2; no confident D gene assignment can be made. Read as DNA, the sequence is TGTGCCAGCAGCTACGACCGCGCAGGCTACACCTTC. Its translation reads: CASSYDRAGYTF.